Following are 8 T cell receptor beta chains from one sample sequenced in a study of blood T cell repertoires in COVID-19. Profiling relied on immunoSEQ multiplex PCR, and the TCRdb table lists in-frame clones only, not all of them. The sample lists 350,000 to 400,000 clones, approximately 91% seen once, with 0.8% to 0.9% in the top ten. Material for sequencing was PBMCs or T cells enriched from blood (not recorded which). These receptors were obtained from a woman in her thirties or forties who had been exposed to COVID-19.

J is TRBJ1-5 and V is TRBV5-8; D is possibly TRBD1 (5 bases). V dropped 0 bases and J dropped 7 bases, with 17 bases sitting between them. The length of the CDR3 is 16 residues. From germline, CDR1 is SGHTS and CDR2 YDEGEE. The CDR3 DNA is TGTGCCAGCAGCTTGGGGGGCCCAGGGATAGGACAGCCCCAGCATTTT. Protein sequence: CASSLGGPGIGQPQHF.

This chain links TRBV27 with TRBJ1-1, with D uncertain. Germline CDR1 reads MNHEY; CDR2 reads SMNVEV (reference sequence). Trimming cost V 0 bases and J 9 bases, with 14 bases left between them. The CDR3 runs to 14 residues. This CDR3 is CASSLSPEAGKAFF. The CDR3 nucleotides read TGTGCCAGCAGTTTATCCCCGGAGGCGGGAAAAGCTTTCTTT.

This chain links TRBV3-1 (or the pseudogene TRBV3-2) with TRBJ1-1; D is ambiguous. Trimming took 5 bases from V and 0 from J, leaving 22 bases between them. This CDR3 contains 18 residues. Per germline, CDR1 LGHDT and CDR2 YNNKEL (reference sequence). As DNA, the CDR3 is TGTGCCAGCAGCACAAAGGGTCTCGGGGAGATCATGAACACTGAAGCTTTCTTT. This sequence encodes CASSTKGLGEIMNTEAFF.

The rearrangement joins TRBV27 to TRBJ2-7; 10 bases agree with TRBD2. Per germline, CDR1 MNHEY and CDR2 SMNVEV (reference sequence). V dropped 3 bases and J dropped 6; count of bases not matched to a gene: 5. The CDR3 consists of 14 residues. Here the CDR3 reads CASSLLAGVAEQYF. The CDR3 DNA reads TGTGCCAGCAGTTTGCTAGCGGGAGTTGCCGAGCAGTACTTC.

The rearrangement links TRBV3-1 (or the pseudogene TRBV3-2) to TRBJ1-2; D unresolved. Germline V gene lookup returns CDR1 LGHDT and CDR2 YNNKEL (reference sequence). The ends were cut back, 1 base at V and 3 bases at J, with 12 bases in the middle. This CDR3 spans 15 amino acids. The CDR3 spells CASSQGPTNDYGYTF. In nucleotides, the CDR3 is TGTGCCAGCAGCCAAGGGCCGACAAACGACTATGGCTACACCTTC.

The table lists this clone with a count of one. This rearrangement joins TRBV15 to TRBJ1-2, with D maybe TRBD1 (5 bases). Germline CDR1 reads LNHNV; CDR2 reads YYDKDF (reference sequence). This CDR3 spans 17 amino acids. Deletions cut 3 bases from V and 8 bases from J, with 25 bases between. The CDR3 DNA sequence: TGTGCCACCAGCAGGGGGGGAACAGGCGACTCCCACGAAGGCTACACCTTC. Its translation is CATSRGGTGDSHEGYTF.

The chain is built from TRBV6-5 and TRBJ2-2; 8 nucleotides match TRBD1. Germline trimming cut 4 bases from V and 6 bases from J; bases unmatched to any gene: 7. CDR1 is MNHEY and CDR2 is SVGAGI in the germline V gene. The CDR3 is 15 residues long. This CDR3 is CASSSGQGFAGELFF. DNA of the CDR3: TGTGCCAGCAGTTCCGGACAGGGTTTCGCCGGGGAGCTGTTTTTT.

This sequence joins TRBV19 and TRBJ1-4; the D gene is possibly TRBD1 (6 bases). The germline V gene encodes CDR1 LNHDA and CDR2 SQIVND (reference sequence). With 6 bases removed from V and 2 bases from J, the gap between germline ends came to 10 bases. The CDR3 has 14 amino acids. The CDR3 sequence is CASSIQGTNEKLFF. CDR3 coding DNA: TGTGCCAGTAGCATTCAGGGGACTAATGAAAAACTGTTTTTT.